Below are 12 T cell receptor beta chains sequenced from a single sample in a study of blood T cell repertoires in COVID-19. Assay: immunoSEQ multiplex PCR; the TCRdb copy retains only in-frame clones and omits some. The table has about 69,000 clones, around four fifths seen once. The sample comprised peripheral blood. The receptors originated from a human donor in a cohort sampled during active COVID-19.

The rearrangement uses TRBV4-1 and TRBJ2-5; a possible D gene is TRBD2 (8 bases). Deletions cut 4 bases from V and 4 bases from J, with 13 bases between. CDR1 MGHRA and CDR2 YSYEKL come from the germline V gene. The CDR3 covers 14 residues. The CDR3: CASSLGRGRETQYF. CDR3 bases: TGCGCCAGCAGCCTCGGGAGGGGGCGAGAGACCCAGTACTTC.

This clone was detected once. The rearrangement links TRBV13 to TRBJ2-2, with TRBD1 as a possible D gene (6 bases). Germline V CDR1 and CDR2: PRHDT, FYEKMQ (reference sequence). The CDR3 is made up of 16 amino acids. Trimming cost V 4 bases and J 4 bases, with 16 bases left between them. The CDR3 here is CASSSPLGAGTGELFF. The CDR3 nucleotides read TGTGCCAGCAGCTCCCCGCTGGGGGCGGGCACCGGGGAGCTGTTTTTT.

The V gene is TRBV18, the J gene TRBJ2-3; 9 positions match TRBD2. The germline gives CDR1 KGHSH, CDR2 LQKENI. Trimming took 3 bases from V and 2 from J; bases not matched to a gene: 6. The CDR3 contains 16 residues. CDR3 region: CASSPLAGRLTDTQYF. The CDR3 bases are TGTGCCAGCTCACCCCTAGCGGGGCGCCTCACAGATACGCAGTATTTT. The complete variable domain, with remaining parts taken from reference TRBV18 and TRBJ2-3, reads NAGVMQNPRHLVRRRGQEARLRCSPMKGHSHVYWYRQLPEEGLKFMVYLQKENIIDESGMPKERFSAEFPKEGPSILRIQQVVRGDSAAYFCASSPLAGRLTDTQYFGPGTRLTVL.

CDR3 protein: CASSFDRGGGYTF. The CDR3 nucleotides read TGTGCCAGCAGCTTCGACAGGGGGGGTGGCTACACCTTC. The chain joins TRBV5-4 to TRBJ1-2; TRBD1 matches at 9 bases. J lost 7 bases, V lost 2 bases, and 3 bases had no gene match. The CDR3 sequence is 13 residues long. Per the germline V gene, CDR1 is SGHNT and CDR2 is YYREEE (reference sequence).

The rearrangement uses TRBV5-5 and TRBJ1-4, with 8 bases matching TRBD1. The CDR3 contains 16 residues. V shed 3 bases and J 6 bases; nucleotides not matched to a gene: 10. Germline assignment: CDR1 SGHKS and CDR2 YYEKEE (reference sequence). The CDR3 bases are TGTGCCAGCAGCTCCCCCAGGGGGCAGTTAGATGAAAAACTGTTTTTT. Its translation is CASSSPRGQLDEKLFF. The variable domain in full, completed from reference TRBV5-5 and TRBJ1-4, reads DAGVTQSPTHLIKTRGQQVTLRCSPISGHKSVSWYQQVLGQGPQFIFQYYEKEERGRGNFPDRFSARQFPNYSSELNVNALLLGDSALYLCASSSPRGQLDEKLFFGSGTQLSVL.

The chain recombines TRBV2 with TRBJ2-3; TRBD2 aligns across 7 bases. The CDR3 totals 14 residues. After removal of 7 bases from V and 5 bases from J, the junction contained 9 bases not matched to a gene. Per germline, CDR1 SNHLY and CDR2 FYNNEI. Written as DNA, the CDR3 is TGTGCCAGCACTCCGTTAGGGAGGGGAGATACGCAGTATTTT. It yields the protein CASTPLGRGDTQYF.

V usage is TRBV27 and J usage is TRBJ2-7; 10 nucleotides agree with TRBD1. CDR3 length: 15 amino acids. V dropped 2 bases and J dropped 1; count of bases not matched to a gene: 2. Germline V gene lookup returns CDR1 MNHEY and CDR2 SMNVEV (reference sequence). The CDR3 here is CASSLTGQGSYEQYF. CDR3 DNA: TGTGCCAGCAGTTTAACGGGACAGGGGTCCTACGAGCAGTACTTC.

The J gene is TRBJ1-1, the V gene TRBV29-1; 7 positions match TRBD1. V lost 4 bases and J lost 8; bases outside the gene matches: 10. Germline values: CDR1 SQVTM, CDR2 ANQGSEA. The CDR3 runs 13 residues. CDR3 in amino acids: CSVGQGFEAEAFF. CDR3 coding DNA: TGCAGCGTTGGACAGGGCTTCGAGGCGGAAGCTTTCTTT.

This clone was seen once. Here the CDR3 DNA reads TGTGCCAGCAGCCAAGAAGGGGGCATCGGTGAAAAACTGTTTTTT. This translates into CASSQEGGIGEKLFF. The rearrangement links TRBV3-1 (or the pseudogene TRBV3-2) to TRBJ1-4, with 7 bases aligning to TRBD1. Unmatched junction bases numbered 5, after V lost 0 bases and J lost 7 bases. There are 15 residues in the CDR3. The germline gives CDR1 LGHDT, CDR2 YNNKEL (reference sequence).

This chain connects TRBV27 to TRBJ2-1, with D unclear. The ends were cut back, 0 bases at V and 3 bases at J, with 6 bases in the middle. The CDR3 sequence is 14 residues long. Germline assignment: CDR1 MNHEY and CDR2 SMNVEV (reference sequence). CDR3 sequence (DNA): TGTGCCAGCAGTTTATCGCCGGGCTACAATGAGCAGTTCTTC. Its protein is CASSLSPGYNEQFF.

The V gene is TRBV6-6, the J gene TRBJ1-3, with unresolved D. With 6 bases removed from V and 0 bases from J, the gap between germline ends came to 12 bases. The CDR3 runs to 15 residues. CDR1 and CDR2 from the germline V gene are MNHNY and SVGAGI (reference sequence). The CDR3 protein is CASRIDGSSGNTIYF. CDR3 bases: TGTGCCAGCAGAATTGACGGGAGCTCTGGAAACACCATATATTTT.

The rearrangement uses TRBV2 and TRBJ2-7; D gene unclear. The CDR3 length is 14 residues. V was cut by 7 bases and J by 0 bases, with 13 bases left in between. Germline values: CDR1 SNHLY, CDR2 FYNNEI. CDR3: CASTPGTISYEQYF. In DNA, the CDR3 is TGTGCCAGCACACCCGGCACTATCTCCTACGAGCAGTACTTC.